This record looks at one T cell receptor (beta chain) sequence and its context. Its antigen is not yet known. No base qualities exist here, and no much larger clone lies one base off it. The source of the sample is a study of cytomegalovirus exposure and HLA in healthy donors (TCRdb year 2017). General notes on the study: In an earlier analysis of 450 to 750 of the donors, 250 to 350 Gb of sequence data and 117 million unique TCR beta sequences from some 170 million T cells were reported. An early release that covered roughly 600 HLA-typed donors contained approximately 300 gigabases of sequencing data and around 80 million unique TCR sequences. Of the roughly 400 genotyped donors, approximately 83% fell in the genetic ancestry cluster associated with self-reported Caucasian donors. The study aimed to test whether signatures of past pathogen exposure could be identified by cataloging public T cell receptors. The T cell repertoires of 666 subjects were profiled by immunosequencing and related to cytomegalovirus serostatus. A separate validation cohort of roughly 110 different subjects was used in addition to the 666-subject first cohort. To predict cytomegalovirus infection status, the study brought together high-throughput TCR immunosequencing, statistical association of individual TCRs with disease status, and machine learning. To study patterns of TCR occurrence, a later analysis re-analyzed previously published TCR beta repertoires from 650 to 750 donors and added high-resolution HLA genotyping. The later analysis used no new phenotypic data to find candidate immune exposures, relying instead on TCR beta sequences and their occurrence across donors. An earlier analysis of roughly 580 of the donors used high-throughput TCR beta sequencing to judge whether each TCR beta V gene segment behaved as functional or pseudogenic. Donor age, sex, ethnicity and CMV serostatus were compiled together with the repertoire data. Genome-wide SNP genotypes for about three fifths of the roughly 670 donors were used in a later genetic analysis, which treated that subset as a discovery cohort. All discovery cohort repertoires had been generated using a single sequencing platform. HLA typing covered class I and class II loci at four-digit resolution. Typing coverage varied by locus: roughly 620-640 donors for A, B, C, DRB1 and DQB1; 522 for DQA1; approximately 570 for DPA1; 400 to 480 for DPB1. Because of strong linkage in the cohort, four to six DR-DQ haplotypes were treated as single units for association and clustering. On average, roughly 250,000 unique TCR beta nucleotide sequences were sequenced per donor among some 430 genotyped donors of the cohort, with 15% to 20% of those sequences being non-productive.

Library generation was performed with the immunoSEQ multiplex PCR assay. For the multiplex PCR, a mixture combining 60 forward primers for TCR Vbeta segments and 13 reverse primers for TCR Jbeta segments was used. Amplification of the CDR3 region of rearranged TCR beta genes was performed with a multiplex PCR assay on genomic DNA. The Illumina HiSeq System was used to sequence the amplified TCR beta libraries as 87-base-pair reads. The study's own analysis went as follows. A later analysis counted some 74 million unique TCR beta chains across the 640 or so repertoires, and 10 million to 12 million of these chains were shared by at least two donors. A nearest-neighbor algorithm error-corrected the raw reads and collapsed the reads into unique sequences, merging closely related sequences to remove PCR and sequencing errors. CDR3 sequences were aligned to IMGT reference sequences to assign V, D and J gene segments. For a sequence to be retained, a match of at least six nucleotides to both a V gene segment and a J gene segment was required. Rearrangements were classified as productive when the CDR3 lacked stop codons and remained in frame with V and J, and all other rearrangements were classified as non-productive. Following IMGT convention, CDR3 was defined as the stretch from the second conserved V-encoded cysteine up to the conserved J-encoded phenylalanine. The earlier analysis of fewer than 700 of the donors excluded sequences that lacked an unambiguous match to a single V gene segment. An earlier analysis of around 600 of the donors classified V segments as functional when productive rearrangements were above 56.7% and as segregating when the standard deviation between donors was above 5%. A statistical classification framework was developed to diagnose cytomegalovirus status using the catalog of TCR beta chain sequences. A later analysis assigned V and J genes by comparing TCR nucleotide sequences with IMGT/GENE-DB human TR gene sequences. A later analysis assigned CDR3 sequences and most-parsimonious VDJ recombination scenarios with the TCRdist pipeline. In a later analysis, every TCR beta chain was defined by the combination of its CDR3 amino acid sequence and its V-gene family, and reads without a unique V-gene family were dropped. To address suspected cross-contamination and a sequencing artifact, a later analysis removed a few hundred highly shared, low-generation-probability nucleotide sequences. For each public chain, a later analysis derived a clonal expansion index from normalized ranks of inferred template counts within each repertoire. In a later analysis, generation probabilities were computed with a VDJ recombination model fitted to out-of-frame rearrangements, and the resulting probabilities were checked against IGoR. In a later analysis, hypergeometric tests were used to score TCR-TCR, TCR-HLA and TCR-CMV co-occurrence, with a repertoire-size bias correction applied to TCR pairs. A later analysis estimated false discovery rates by permuting HLA or CMV assignments 20 times. A later analysis grouped co-occurring TCRs with DBSCAN, adding TCRdist sequence similarity when clustering within HLA-allele-positive subsets. Repertoires with fewer than 30,000 or more than 120,000 public chains, plus five repertoires with anomalous nucleotide sharing, were excluded from co-occurrence clustering. TCRdb's version of the immuneACCESS table is confined to in-frame rearrangements and falls short of the full clone set. An unresolved V gene accounts for under half of the shortfall where checked; the remainder is of unknown origin. Clone size and the V and J calls come from that table; the DNA yielded D and trimming. This sample holds 250,000 to 350,000 clones; 75% to 85% were observed only once. About 0.28% of the sample lies in the top ten.

The cohort consisted of 670 or so healthy bone marrow donors. Cohort members were all nominally healthy when sampled, although unrecorded immune exposures were likely present. The donor was CMV seronegative and belonged to the group of 350 to 400 seronegative cohort members. A peripheral blood sample was provided by each donor, and peripheral blood mononuclear cells were used for TCR beta sequencing. Genomic DNA extraction from the blood cell samples was performed with the Qiagen DNeasy Blood Extraction Kit. Beyond this particular receptor, the publication reports: The classifier was reported to diagnose cytomegalovirus status with high specificity and sensitivity in both the original and validation cohorts. Only TCR beta chains were sequenced in this cohort, and the absence of alpha or paired-chain data limited detectable features. A further reported finding was that TCR beta sequences accurately predicted the HLA-A and HLA-B alleles for most subjects in the first cohort. In a later genetic analysis, a missense DCLRE1C variant was associated with V-gene and J-gene trimming of TCR beta chains, and the association was replicated in an independent cohort. In a later analysis, most CMV-associated TCR beta chains were found to appear HLA-restricted, with HLA associations seemingly driven largely by CMV exposure. In the study, some 180 TCR beta chains were listed as associated with cytomegalovirus. Most TCR sequences were observed very rarely across donors, whereas some public TCRs were present in many individuals. Strong co-occurrence of HLA alleles, especially DR and DQ, made assigning TCR associations to individual alleles difficult. HLA typing was unavailable for some donors at each locus, so association tests used only the typed subset. The authors suggested that the approach could potentially be extended to other disease states and immunological phenotypes. According to a later genetic analysis, donors in an Asian-associated ancestry cluster had fewer N-insertions in productive TCRs than the approximately 670-donor mean. The only immune exposure information available for the cohort was CMV serostatus. The sequencing pipeline was judged likely to have produced a cluster of highly shared sequence variants as a technical artifact. Broadly in line with IMGT annotations, most TCR beta V segments showed up in productive rearrangements about 87% or about 30% of the time in an earlier analysis of approximately 600 of the donors. Some 16 rarely observed V segments, including chromosome 9 orphons, were excluded from the earlier analysis of some 590 of the donors because counts were too low. Several of the top co-occurrence clusters appeared to be linked to parvovirus B19, influenza, CMV and Epstein-Barr virus, according to a later analysis. A few of the identified cytomegalovirus-associated TCR beta chains were confirmed in vitro to be specific for cytomegalovirus antigens. The presence/absence analyses assumed that sequencing depth was roughly uniform across donors, and that assumption may not be true. Specific HLA alleles were associated with about 17,000 TCR beta sequences at a false discovery rate of 0.05 in a later analysis. Compared with equally common non-associated chains, HLA-associated TCR beta chains in a later analysis were more clonally expanded and had lower generation probabilities. Linkage disequilibrium might explain the correlated functional status among segregating V segments, but an unknown experimental factor could not be ruled out. In a later analysis, TCR association rates were found to vary across HLA loci, with the most associated TCRs seen for DRB1 alleles and the fewest for HLA-C alleles.

The receptor's source is a girl aged 2-10 years in good health and CMV-seronegative. Sequenced input: PBMCs.

The sequenced DNA is TGTGCCAGCAGCTTGTTCCGGGACAGAGGCGAAAAACTGTTTTTT. Protein translation: CASSLFRDRGEKLFF. In this chain, TRBV7-9 is recombined with TRBJ1-4; 7 nucleotides in the junction match TRBD1. In the germline V gene (reference sequence), CDR1 corresponds to SEHNR and CDR2 to FQNEAQ. Here V drops 3 bases and J drops 8 bases, and the junction holds 9 bases not matched to any gene. The CDR3 spans 15 residues, from the cysteine through the phenylalanine. Only the CDR3 part of the read is kept: 45 bases, read in frame from the first base. The full variable domain, with segments outside the CDR3 supplied by the reference TRBV7-9 and TRBJ1-4 proteins, appears as DTGVSQNPRHKITKRGQNVTFRCDPISEHNRLYWYRQTLGQGPEFLTYFQNEAQLEKSRLLSDRFSAERPKGSFSTLEIQRTEQGDSAMYLCASSLFRDRGEKLFFGSGTQLSVL.